The clone carrying this T cell receptor (beta chain) has only one observation. Its antigen remains unknown. The trim removed 8 bases at V and 4 bases at J, leaving 7 bases unmatched. The CDR3 runs 14 residues. This entry comes from a study of regulatory T cells in long-lasting Graves disease. On the study more broadly: Patients met the persistent Graves' disease definition after over 5 years of antithyroid drugs with positive TSH receptor antibodies.

Arm-PCR with iRepertoire HTBI primers amplified the CDR3 regions for these TCR beta libraries. TCRdb itself ran the multiplex PCR reads through MiXCR, one entry per CDR3 protein. The table has 700,000 or so distinct CDR3 sequences, about 32% seen once; the top ten hold about 40%. Time point defined: persistent/refractory GD, antithyroid drugs over 5 years with positive TRAb. From RNA extracted from PBMCs, the TCR library was made. Whole-study results and caveats: The small sample size may have reduced accuracy. Sharing of public clonotypes was greater in persistent patients (approximately 2,700) than in new patients (approximately 940). Persistent disease was characterized by preferential usage of TRBV28, TRBJ1-2 and TRBJ2-5.

The V call is TRBV12-3 or TRBV12-4, the J call TRBJ1-4; 7 nucleotides align to TRBD1. The source of this sequence is a female donor with Graves disease. The input for sequencing was peripheral blood mononuclear cells (PBMCs), taken when the disease was refractory, from a patient treated with antithyroid drugs. In DNA form, the CDR3 reads TGTGCCAGCGCCCACCGGGACAGTAATGAAAAACTGTTTTTT. Translated: CASAHRDSNEKLFF.